The rows below give T cell receptor beta chains drawn from one sample of a study of blood T cell repertoires in COVID-19. Sequencing was performed with immunoSEQ multiplex PCR; in TCRdb, only in-frame clones are kept and a portion is missing. The sample records about 24,000 clones, 89% being singletons. Specimen: peripheral blood. Receptors originate from a woman in her 70s with active COVID-19. The CDR3 runs from the conserved cysteine through the conserved F or W. Fields, in order: V gene, clone size, D gene, J gene, CDR3 protein, CDR3 DNA. The D gene is left open where the match is weak. Clone size, where shown, is once, few, many, or a class for clones that have expanded.

TRBV6-2/TRBV6-3	.	.	TRBJ1-4	CASSYEGTPPNEKLFF	TGTGCCAGCAGTTACGAGGGGACACCTCCGAATGAAAAACTGTTTTTT
TRBV5-5	.	.	TRBJ1-5	CASSLGWAISNQPQHF	TGTGCCAGCAGCTTGGGGTGGGCCATTAGCAATCAGCCCCAGCATTTT
TRBV6-5	.	TRBD2	TRBJ2-5	CASSYGAGGETQYF	TGTGCCAGCAGTTACGGGGCGGGGGGAGAGACCCAGTACTTC
TRBV5-1	.	.	TRBJ1-1	CASSLRAGDHTEAFF	TGCGCCAGCAGCTTGAGGGCAGGGGACCACACTGAAGCTTTCTTT
TRBV12-5	.	.	TRBJ2-7	CASGTGSGLTYEQYF	TGTGCTAGTGGTACAGGTAGCGGTCTTACCTACGAGCAGTACTTC
TRBV4-1	.	TRBD2	TRBJ2-1	CASSQEKRGGRIEQFF	TGCGCCAGCAGCCAAGAAAAGCGGGGGGGCCGGATTGAGCAGTTCTTC
TRBV4-3	.	TRBD2	TRBJ2-5	CASSPIAGGGETQYF	TGCGCCAGCAGCCCAATAGCGGGGGGAGGGGAGACCCAGTACTTC
TRBV5-1	once	.	TRBJ2-2	CASSLVGLNTGELFF	TGCGCCAGCAGCTTGGTCGGTCTTAACACCGGGGAGCTGTTTTTT
TRBV6-6	.	TRBD2	TRBJ2-4	CASSGGGDIQYF	TGTGCCAGCAGCGGCGGGGGTGACATTCAGTACTTC
TRBV6-4	.	TRBD1	TRBJ2-2	CASSETGDNTGELFF	TGTGCCAGCAGTGAGACAGGGGACAATACCGGGGAGCTGTTTTTT
TRBV11-2	few	.	TRBJ2-7	CASSLDSVSSYEQYF	TGTGCCAGCAGCTTAGATTCCGTCAGCTCCTACGAGCAGTACTTC
TRBV9	.	TRBD2	TRBJ2-3	CASSPGGGPDTQYF	TGTGCCAGCAGCCCCGGCGGGGGACCAGATACGCAGTATTTT
TRBV5-1	once	.	TRBJ2-5	CASSVANQETQYF	TGCGCCAGCAGCGTGGCCAATCAAGAGACCCAGTACTTC
TRBV9	.	TRBD1	TRBJ2-1	CASSPGVGTGVTNEQFF	TGTGCCAGCAGCCCCGGCGTTGGGACAGGGGTCACCAATGAGCAGTTCTTC
TRBV12-3/TRBV12-4	.	.	TRBJ1-6	CARIGGGESPLHF	TGTGCCAGAATAGGAGGCGGAGAGTCACCCCTCCACTTT
TRBV7-9	.	.	TRBJ2-3	CASSLGMGATDTQYF	TGTGCCAGCAGCCTCGGGATGGGGGCCACAGATACGCAGTATTTT
TRBV6-5	.	TRBD2	TRBJ2-7	CASSRGELAYEQYF	TGTGCCAGCAGTCGGGGGGAATTGGCCTACGAGCAGTACTTC
TRBV7-9	.	.	TRBJ2-1	CASSTETGASFQFF	TGTGCCAGCAGCACGGAGACTGGGGCTTCATTTCAGTTCTTC
TRBV20-1	.	.	TRBJ2-3	CSASVPQAGRMSTDTQYF	TGCAGTGCTAGTGTGCCCCAGGCGGGCCGGATGAGCACAGATACGCAGTATTTT
TRBV7-9	.	TRBD1	TRBJ1-1	CASSLTGSRNTEAFF	TGTGCCAGCAGCTTGACAGGGTCCCGGAACACTGAAGCTTTCTTT
TRBV6-1	.	.	TRBJ1-1	CASSEVSAFF	TGTGCCAGCAGTGAAGTTTCGGCTTTCTTT
TRBV7-9	.	.	TRBJ1-5	CASSPSSPELNQPQHF	TGTGCCAGCAGCCCGTCGAGCCCGGAGCTCAATCAGCCCCAGCATTTT
TRBV5-1	.	.	TRBJ2-5	CASSPETVEETQYF	TGCGCCAGCAGCCCTGAGACAGTGGAAGAGACCCAGTACTTC
TRBV15	.	.	TRBJ1-2	CATSRPDIPHYGYTF	TGTGCCACCAGCAGACCAGACATCCCCCACTATGGCTACACCTTC
TRBV9	.	TRBD1	TRBJ2-7	CASSVGTGTYEQYF	TGTGCCAGCAGCGTAGGGACAGGGACTTACGAGCAGTACTTC
TRBV20-1	.	.	TRBJ1-1	CSARGGTEAFF	TGCAGTGCCCGGGGTGGGACTGAAGCTTTCTTT